This entry concerns a single T cell receptor (beta chain). The length of the CDR3 is 12 residues. Germline V gene data show CDR1 as GTSNPN and CDR2 as SVGIG (reference sequence). Trimming removed 8 bases from V and 2 bases from J; junction bases left unmatched: 4. Individuals aged about 18 to 100 years were recruited from about two dozen US areas. Membership in each cohort depended on participant-reported clinical history. This entry belongs to a study of blood T cell repertoires in COVID-19. Overall study: The samples span acute and convalescent COVID-19 from the United States, Italy and Spain.

Original analysis: The authors estimated nucleated cell counts from reference gene primer amplification. Some clones are missing from TCRdb's copy, which holds only in-frame ones; the method was immunoSEQ multiplex PCR. The DNA was the basis for D and trimming; V, J and clone size are from that table. The table has about 270,000 clones, 85% seen once. This receptor was identified in a woman aged 45-65 years with acute COVID-19. The sequenced sample consisted of PBMCs or T cells enriched from blood (not recorded which). The rearrangement links TRBV30 to TRBJ1-2; 8 bases map to TRBD1. The CDR3 loop reads CAGTGGNYGYTF. The CDR3 nucleotides are TGTGCCGGAACAGGGGGAAACTATGGCTACACCTTC.